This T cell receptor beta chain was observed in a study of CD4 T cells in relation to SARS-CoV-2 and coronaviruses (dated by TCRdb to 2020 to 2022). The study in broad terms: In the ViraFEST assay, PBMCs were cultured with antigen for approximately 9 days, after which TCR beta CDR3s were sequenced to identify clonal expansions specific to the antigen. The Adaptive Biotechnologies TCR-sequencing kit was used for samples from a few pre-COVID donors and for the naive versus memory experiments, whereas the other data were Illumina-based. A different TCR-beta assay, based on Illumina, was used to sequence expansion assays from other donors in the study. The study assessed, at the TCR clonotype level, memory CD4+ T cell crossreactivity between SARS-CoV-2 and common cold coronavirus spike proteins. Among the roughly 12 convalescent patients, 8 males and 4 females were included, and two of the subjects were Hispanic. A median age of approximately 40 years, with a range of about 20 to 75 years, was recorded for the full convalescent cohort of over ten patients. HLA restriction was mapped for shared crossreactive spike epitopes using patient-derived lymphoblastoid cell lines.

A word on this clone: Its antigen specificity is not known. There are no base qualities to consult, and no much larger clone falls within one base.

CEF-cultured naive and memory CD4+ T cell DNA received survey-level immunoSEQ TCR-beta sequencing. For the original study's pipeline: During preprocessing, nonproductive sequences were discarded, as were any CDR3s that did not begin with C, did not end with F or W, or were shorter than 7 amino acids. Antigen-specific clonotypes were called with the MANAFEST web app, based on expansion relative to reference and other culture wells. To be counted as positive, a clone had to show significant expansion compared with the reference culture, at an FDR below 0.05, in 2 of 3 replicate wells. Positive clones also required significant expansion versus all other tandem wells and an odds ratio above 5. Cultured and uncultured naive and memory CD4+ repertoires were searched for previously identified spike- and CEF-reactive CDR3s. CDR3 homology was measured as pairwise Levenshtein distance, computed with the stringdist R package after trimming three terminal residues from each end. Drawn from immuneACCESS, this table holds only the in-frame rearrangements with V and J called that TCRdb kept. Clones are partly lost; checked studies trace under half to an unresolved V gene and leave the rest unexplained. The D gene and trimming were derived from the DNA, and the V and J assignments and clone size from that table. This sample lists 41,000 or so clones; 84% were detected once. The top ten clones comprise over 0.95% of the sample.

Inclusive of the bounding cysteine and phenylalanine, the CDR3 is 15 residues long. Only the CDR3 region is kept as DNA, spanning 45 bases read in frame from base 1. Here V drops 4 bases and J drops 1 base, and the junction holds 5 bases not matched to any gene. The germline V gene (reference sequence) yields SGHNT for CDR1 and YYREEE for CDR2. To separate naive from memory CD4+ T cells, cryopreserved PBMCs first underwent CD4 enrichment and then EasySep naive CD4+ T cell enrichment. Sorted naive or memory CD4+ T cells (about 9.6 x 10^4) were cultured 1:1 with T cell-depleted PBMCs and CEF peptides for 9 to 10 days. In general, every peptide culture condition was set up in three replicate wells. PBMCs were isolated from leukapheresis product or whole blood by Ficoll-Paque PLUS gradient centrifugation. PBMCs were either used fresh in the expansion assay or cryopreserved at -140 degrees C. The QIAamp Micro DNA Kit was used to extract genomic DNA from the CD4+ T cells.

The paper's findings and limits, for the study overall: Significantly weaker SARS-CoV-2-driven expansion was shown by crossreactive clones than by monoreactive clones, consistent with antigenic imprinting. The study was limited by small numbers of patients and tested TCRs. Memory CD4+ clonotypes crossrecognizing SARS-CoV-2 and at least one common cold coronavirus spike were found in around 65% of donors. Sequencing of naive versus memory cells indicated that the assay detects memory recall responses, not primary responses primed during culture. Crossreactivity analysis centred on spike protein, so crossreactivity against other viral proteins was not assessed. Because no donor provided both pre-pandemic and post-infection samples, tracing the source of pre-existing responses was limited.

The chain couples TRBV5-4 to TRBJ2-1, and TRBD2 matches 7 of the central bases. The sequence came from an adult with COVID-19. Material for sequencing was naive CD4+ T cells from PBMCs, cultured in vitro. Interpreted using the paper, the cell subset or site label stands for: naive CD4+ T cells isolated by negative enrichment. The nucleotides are TGTGCCAGCAGCACCGGACTAGTTTCCTACAATGAGCAGTTCTTC. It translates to CASSTGLVSYNEQFF.